These 23 T cell receptor beta chains originate from one sample sequenced in a study of blood T cells in healthy people across ages. Primed by a sample-barcoded 5' primer and a J-beta primer mix, a second PCR proceeded for about 6 to 11 cycles. TCRdb re-derived calls from the 5' RACE reads in MiXCR, one entry per CDR3 protein. The sample yields around 1,500,000 distinct CDR3 sequences, roughly 30% seen once. Source material: blood. These receptors originate from a woman aged 25 to 39 in good health.

The genes are TRBV3-1 and TRBJ2-1, with D possibly being TRBD1 (6 bases). The V end lost 4 bases, the J end lost 3 bases, and 13 bases lay between the germline ends. The CDR3 runs 15 residues. Germline values: CDR1 LGHDT, CDR2 YNNKEL (reference sequence). The CDR3, as DNA: TGTGCCAGCAGCCCCCGGGTAGGGGGCTACAATGAGCAGTTCTTC. It codes for CASSPRVGGYNEQFF.

This clonotype came up many times. The chain combines TRBV12-3 or TRBV12-4 with TRBJ1-1; maybe TRBD1 (5 bases). The CDR3 is 13 amino acids. Deletions cut 1 base from V and 5 bases from J, with 8 bases between. In DNA, the CDR3 is TGTGCCAGCAGTTTAGGCAGGGTGACTGAAGCTTTCTTT. Protein: CASSLGRVTEAFF.

This clonotype was seen at least ten times. CDR3 sequence reads: CSVWGGGGYEQYF. DNA of the CDR3: TGCAGTGTTTGGGGAGGGGGCGGCTACGAGCAGTACTTC. J is TRBJ2-7 and V is TRBV20-1; TRBD1 or TRBD2 may be the D gene (7 bases each). CDR3 length equals 13 residues. V shed 7 bases and J shed 3 bases, with 16 bases lying between them. Germline CDR1 reads DFQATT; CDR2 reads SNEGSKA (reference sequence).

A few counts support this clonotype. The genes are TRBV30 and TRBJ1-2, with 8 bases identical to TRBD1. This CDR3 has 14 residues. The germline gives CDR1 GTSNPN, CDR2 SVGIG (reference sequence). With V trimmed by 1 base and J by 5 bases, 6 bases remained unmatched. CDR3 in DNA: TGTGCCTGGAGTGGAGACAGGGGAGATTATGGCTACACCTTC. Translating it yields CAWSGDRGDYGYTF.

The V and J genes are TRBV12-3 or TRBV12-4 and TRBJ1-1; the match to TRBD1 covers 7 bases. The length of the CDR3 is 14 residues. The V segment lost 0 bases and the J segment 11 bases; nucleotides outside the gene matches: 9. CDR3: CASSLAPTGRRAFF. The CDR3, as DNA: TGTGCCAGCAGTTTAGCCCCGACAGGGCGAAGGGCTTTCTTT.

This clonotype was counted many times. The chain is built from TRBV10-2 and TRBJ2-7; 9 nucleotides align to TRBD2. This CDR3 contains 15 residues. The germline CDR1 and CDR2 sequences are WSHSY and SAAADI. Trimming removed 6 bases from V and 2 bases from J; junction bases left unmatched: 8. The DNA for the CDR3 is TGCGCCAGCAGCGAAGCGGGGGGCCGAACCTACGAGCAGTACTTC. Translation: CASSEAGGRTYEQYF.

This clonotype was seen a few times. The genes are TRBV4-3 and TRBJ2-1; 7 positions match TRBD2. CDR1 LGHNA and CDR2 YSLEER come from the germline V gene. J lost 10 bases, V lost 1 base, and 10 bases had no gene match. The CDR3 consists of 15 residues. CDR3 bases: TGCGCCAGCAGCCAAGTTCGCCCGCAGCGGGACGAGCAGTTCTTC. Amino acids: CASSQVRPQRDEQFF.

The sample holds a few counts of this clonotype. The chain carries TRBV6-2 or TRBV6-3 and TRBJ1-5; D is uncertain. Trimming pared 2 bases from V and 6 bases from J, leaving 5 bases between. The CDR3 spans 12 residues. CDR1 is MNHEY, CDR2 SVGEGT, per germline. The DNA for the CDR3 is TGTGCCAGCAGTTACATCGGTCAGCCCCAGCATTTT. Encoded protein: CASSYIGQPQHF.

This clonotype has just a few counts. This chain links TRBV3-1 with TRBJ1-1; TRBD1 aligns across 9 bases. The junction had 7 bases not matched to a gene; V was cut back by 8 bases and J by 0 bases. Germline V gene lookup returns CDR1 LGHDT and CDR2 YNNKEL (reference sequence). This CDR3 has 15 amino acids. As DNA, the CDR3 is TGTGCCAGCCGTGACAGGGGGAGAATGAACACTGAAGCTTTCTTT. Amino acid sequence: CASRDRGRMNTEAFF.

This clonotype was seen at least ten times. J is TRBJ2-3 and V is TRBV20-1, with TRBD2 matching over 13 bases. This CDR3 is built from 15 residues. CDR1 and CDR2 (germline): DFQATT, SNEGSKA (reference sequence). Germline trimming cut 6 bases from V and 2 bases from J; bases unmatched to any gene: 5. CDR3 in amino acids: CSASGLAGVTDTQYF. The CDR3 DNA sequence: TGCAGTGCCTCAGGACTAGCGGGAGTCACAGATACGCAGTATTTT.

This clonotype has just a few counts. The chain combines TRBV27 with TRBJ2-3; D tentatively fits TRBD1 or TRBD2 (5 bases each). Germline CDR1 MNHEY, CDR2 SMNVEV (reference sequence). Trimming removed 4 bases from V and 0 bases from J, with 14 bases in between. The CDR3 spans 16 residues. CDR3 DNA sequence: TGTGCCAGCAGTTGGGGGATGCCCTCTAGCACAGATACGCAGTATTTT. Protein product: CASSWGMPSSTDTQYF.

The chain is built from TRBV12-3 or TRBV12-4 and TRBJ2-1, with a possible D match to TRBD2 (5 bases). Deletions cut 6 bases from V and 0 bases from J, with 18 bases between. The CDR3 spans 17 residues. CDR3 DNA: TGTGCCAGCAGCCAAGTGGCGAGGGAGAGCTCCTACAATGAGCAGTTCTTC. It yields the protein CASSQVARESSYNEQFF.

The V call is TRBV5-1, the J call TRBJ1-4, with D possibly matching TRBD1 (5 bases). The CDR3 totals 16 residues. V lost 0 bases and J 7 bases, leaving 16 bases between the germline ends. Germline assignment: CDR1 SGHRS and CDR2 YFSETQ. The DNA of the CDR3 is TGCGCCAGCAGCTTGGGGATGCAGGGATCGGCTGAAAAACTGTTTTTT. Translated: CASSLGMQGSAEKLFF.

In this sample, this clonotype turned up a few times. V and J are TRBV6-1 and TRBJ2-3; D call uncertain. Germline assignment: CDR1 MNHNS and CDR2 SASEGT. This CDR3 comprises 14 residues. V lost 7 bases and J lost 3, with 14 bases in between. This CDR3 is CASILRTATDTQYF. DNA for the CDR3: TGTGCCAGCATACTCCGGACGGCGACAGATACGCAGTATTTT.

The rearrangement joins TRBV6-5 to TRBJ2-3; 7 bases line up with TRBD1. The CDR3 is 19 amino acids. In germline, CDR1 is MNHEY, CDR2 SVGAGI. The V segment lost 0 bases and the J segment 4 bases; nucleotides outside the gene matches: 16. The DNA for the CDR3 is TGTGCCAGCAGTTACTCGAGGGTCGGGCGAGGGGGCGTCGCAGATACGCAGTATTTT. Protein product: CASSYSRVGRGGVADTQYF.

This clonotype was seen once. V is TRBV29-1 and J is TRBJ2-7, with D unresolved. CDR1 and CDR2 from the germline V gene are SQVTM and ANQGSEA. The CDR3 has 12 amino acids. With 7 bases removed from V and 5 bases from J, the gap between germline ends came to 15 bases. CDR3 protein: CSACVGLHEQYF. The CDR3 coding sequence is TGCAGCGCCTGCGTCGGGTTGCACGAGCAGTACTTC.

V is TRBV12-3 or TRBV12-4 and J is TRBJ2-4; D perhaps matches TRBD1 (6 bases). V lost 5 bases and J lost 11, with 13 bases in between. This CDR3 contains 12 residues. CDR3 sequence: CASSDRQAFQYF. CDR3 nucleotide sequence: TGTGCCAGCAGTGACCGACAGGCCTTTCAGTACTTC.

The chain links TRBV18 to TRBJ1-1; possible D gene TRBD1, 5 bases. CDR3 length equals 13 residues. CDR1 is KGHSH, CDR2 LQKENI, per germline. V lost 3 bases to trimming and J lost 6 bases, with 11 bases between them. This chain's CDR3 is CASSPQGGPEAFF. The CDR3 DNA reads as TGTGCCAGCTCACCCCAGGGCGGACCTGAAGCTTTCTTT.

The chain has TRBV3-1 and TRBJ2-3; D possibly corresponds to TRBD2 (6 bases). Trimming shortened V by 8 bases and J by 3 bases, and 15 bases separated the two germline ends. The germline V gene encodes CDR1 LGHDT and CDR2 YNNKEL (reference sequence). The CDR3 has 14 residues. The CDR3 nucleotides read TGTGCCAGCGGGAGGTCGGGACCAACAGATACGCAGTATTTT. It translates to CASGRSGPTDTQYF.

The table lists this clonotype with a few counts. CDR3 coding DNA: TGTGCCAGCAGCGTGGCGACAGGGAACACCGGGGAGCTGTTTTTT. Its protein is CASSVATGNTGELFF. The rearrangement joins TRBV9 to TRBJ2-2; TRBD1 might be the D (6 bases). The length of the CDR3 is 15 residues. Trimming took off 2 bases at V and 1 base at J, with 9 bases between the two ends. Looked up from germline, CDR1 is SGDLS and CDR2 is YYNGEE.

This chain links TRBV6-2 or TRBV6-3 with TRBJ1-1; 7 bases agree with TRBD1. This CDR3 spans 14 amino acids. V lost 7 bases and J lost 7; bases outside the gene matches: 12. Germline V lookup: CDR1 MNHEY, CDR2 SVGEGT. Here the CDR3 reads CASTGGGQTFEAFF. The CDR3 DNA is TGTGCCAGCACAGGGGGGGGACAGACCTTTGAAGCTTTCTTT.

The chain joins TRBV14 to TRBJ1-2; 7 bases fit TRBD1. V trimming: 1 base; J trimming: 4 bases; junction bases outside the gene matches: 9. Germline-derived CDR1 and CDR2 are SGHDN and FVKESK. The CDR3 is 16 residues long. The CDR3 DNA is TGTGCCAGCAGCCAAGGAAGGGGGCCAAGCCCCTATGGCTACACCTTC. It encodes CASSQGRGPSPYGYTF.

This clonotype was found many times. In DNA, the CDR3 is TGCAGTGCTAGAGATGGGGCCGGGACAGGGGCGAAGGATGGCTACACCTTC. It translates to CSARDGAGTGAKDGYTF. V is TRBV20-1 and J is TRBJ1-2; 10 bases match TRBD1. Germline CDR1 is DFQATT and CDR2 is SNEGSKA (reference sequence). There are 17 residues in the CDR3. J lost 6 bases, V lost 0 bases, and 13 bases had no gene match.